Below are 20 T cell receptor beta chains sequenced from a single sample in a study of read filtering for tumor transcriptome and immune sequencing. From around 0.4 ug of RNA, a library with molecular barcoded alpha/delta and beta/gamma adaptors was made. TCRdb itself ran the reads through MiXCR, one entry per CDR3 protein. This sample yields about 23,000 distinct CDR3 sequences, of which roughly an eighth are seen a single time; around three fifths belongs to the top ten. Sequences were obtained from a population of CD138-negative cells sorted from bone marrow. These receptors originate from a donor at least 40 years old with multiple myeloma.

This clonotype was observed a few times. A much larger clone lies a single base off, so this may be a read error. CDR3 residues: CASSEVAGGSYNGQFF. The CDR3, as DNA: TGTGCCAGCAGTGAAGTGGCGGGGGGCTCCTACAATGGGCAGTTCTTC. The V and J genes are TRBV2 and TRBJ2-1; the match to TRBD2 covers 8 bases. Per germline, CDR1 SNHLY and CDR2 FYNNEI. This CDR3 region has 16 residues.

The chain uses TRBV23-1 and TRBJ2-3; D possibly corresponds to TRBD1 (5 bases). TRBV23-1 is noted as an ORF with a role that remains uncertain. The V end lost 6 bases, the J end lost 2 bases, and 15 bases lay between the germline ends. This CDR3 contains 15 residues. CDR3 in amino acids: CASSRGHTVTDTQYF. DNA for the CDR3: TGCGCCAGCAGCCGCGGACATACTGTCACAGATACGCAGTATTTT.

The V gene is TRBV4-1, the J gene TRBJ2-3; TRBD2 is a possible D gene (6 bases). The CDR3 extends over 16 amino acids. CDR1 and CDR2 from the germline V gene are MGHRA and YSYEKL. Trimming removed 3 bases at V and 0 bases at J, with 13 bases between. CDR3 sequence (DNA): TGCGCCAGCAGCCATCCCGGGGGAAGGAGCACAGATACGCAGTATTTT. Protein sequence: CASSHPGGRSTDTQYF.

This clonotype was counted many times. The CDR3 nucleotides read TGCAGTGCTAGAGACACAAACAGGGAGGGAAAACTGTTTTTT. It yields the protein CSARDTNREGKLFF. The gene calls are TRBV20-1 and TRBJ1-4, with a possible D match to TRBD1 (6 bases). This CDR3 is 14 amino acids long. Germline assignment: CDR1 DFQATT and CDR2 SNEGSKA (reference sequence). V was pared by 0 bases and J by 10 bases, with 15 bases between.

In its sample, this clonotype was seen many times. The V call is TRBV27, the J call TRBJ2-7; D is undetermined. Germline CDR1 reads MNHEY; CDR2 reads SMNVEV (reference sequence). The V gene lost 4 bases and the J gene lost 5 bases, with 15 bases spanning the gap. CDR3 length: 14 residues. Here the CDR3 reads CASSSLTRPDEQYF. The CDR3 DNA sequence: TGTGCCAGCAGTTCCCTTACGAGACCCGACGAGCAGTACTTC.

This clonotype came up many times. The chain joins TRBV6-2 or TRBV6-3 to TRBJ1-5; D is uncertain. The germline CDR1 and CDR2 sequences are MNHEY and SVGEGT. CDR3 size: 13 residues. Trimming stripped 6 bases from V and 0 bases from J, with 6 bases between. The CDR3 sequence is CASRDGSNQPQHF. DNA of the CDR3: TGTGCCAGCAGGGACGGTAGCAATCAGCCCCAGCATTTT.

This clonotype was picked up many times. This chain connects TRBV24-1 to TRBJ2-1, with 8 nucleotides matching TRBD2. V shed 6 bases, J shed 0 bases, and the junction held 6 bases outside the gene matches. Germline loops: CDR1 KGHDR, CDR2 SFDVKD. The CDR3 consists of 16 residues. This CDR3 is CATSNSGASSYNEQFF. The DNA of the CDR3 is TGTGCCACCAGTAATAGCGGGGCGAGCTCCTACAATGAGCAGTTCTTC.

This clonotype appeared a few times. A much larger clonotype is one base distant, so this may be a read error. V is TRBV11-3 and J is TRBJ2-2, with D maybe TRBD2 (5 bases). CDR3 length: 13 residues. Germline loops: CDR1 SGHNT, CDR2 YENEEA. CDR3 sequence reads: CAGSPGFTGELFF. The CDR3 bases are TGTGCCGGCAGTCCGGGGTTTACCGGGGAGCTGTTTTTT. Complete variable domain (other parts from reference TRBV11-3 and TRBJ2-2): EAGVVQSPRYKIIEKKQPVAFWCNPISGHNTLYWYLQNLGQGPELLIRYENEEAVDDSQLPKDRFSAERLKGVDSTLKIQPAELGDSAVYLCAGSPGFTGELFFGEGSRLTVL.

This clonotype was seen many times. CDR3 in DNA: TGCAGTGCTAGACCTATGGACGGCAGAAACATTCAGTACTTC. The encoded protein is CSARPMDGRNIQYF. This chain connects TRBV20-1 to TRBJ2-4; D uncertain. Germline CDR1 DFQATT, CDR2 SNEGSKA (reference sequence). Trimming removed 2 bases from V and 6 bases from J, with 14 bases in between. This CDR3 is 14 amino acids long.

Only a few counts were recorded for this clonotype. With a much larger clone just one base away, this may be a read error. The CDR3 ends on some other residue instead of the conserved phenylalanine or tryptophan, so this is likely a read error. The CDR3 loop is CASSQGTGIGYTL. Written as DNA, the CDR3 is TGTGCCAGCAGCCAAGGGACAGGGATCGGCTACACCCTC. V gene TRBV3-1 combines with J gene TRBJ1-2; 8 nucleotides match TRBD1. V shed 1 base and J 8 bases; nucleotides not matched to a gene: 3. The CDR3 is made up of 13 amino acids. Germline V CDR1 and CDR2: LGHDT, YNNKEL (reference sequence).

This clonotype was counted ten times or more. Here the CDR3 DNA reads TGTGCCAGCAGCGTGTCGGGACAGGTCTCCTACGAGCAGTACTTC. Translating it yields CASSVSGQVSYEQYF. The gene calls are TRBV7-8 and TRBJ2-7, with 8 bases aligning to TRBD1. The CDR3 loop spans 15 amino acids. CDR1 SGHVS and CDR2 FQNEAQ come from the germline V gene. The junction had 6 bases not matched to a gene; V was cut back by 5 bases and J by 0 bases.

This clonotype was detected a few times. V and J are TRBV5-6 and TRBJ2-5; 9 bases are shared with TRBD1. This CDR3 contains 15 residues. Unmatched junction bases numbered 9, after V lost 4 bases and J lost 5 bases. Germline CDR1 reads SGHDT; CDR2 reads YYEEEE. CDR3 amino acids: CASSLLDRGWETQYF. In DNA form, the CDR3 reads TGTGCCAGCAGCCTGCTGGACAGGGGATGGGAGACCCAGTACTTC.

Ten or more counts support this clonotype. The chain couples TRBV20-1 to TRBJ2-2; 10 positions match TRBD2. V was pared by 6 bases and J by 0 bases, with 4 bases of the junction left unmatched. The CDR3 consists of 15 residues. Looked up from germline, CDR1 is DFQATT and CDR2 is SNEGSKA (reference sequence). In DNA, the CDR3 is TGCAGTGCACCAACTAGCGGGGCGAACACCGGGGAGCTGTTTTTT. Protein sequence: CSAPTSGANTGELFF.

On this clonotype itself: Its ends do not fully match the called genes, so a read error is possible. The V gene is TRBV3-1, the J gene TRBJ2-7; 9 nucleotides agree with TRBD2. The germline CDR1 and CDR2 sequences are LGHDT and YNNKEL (reference sequence). The CDR3 runs 15 residues. CDR3 loop: CASCQPKTSGYEQYF. The DNA of the CDR3 is TGTGCCAGCTGCCAACCAAAGACTAGCGGCTACGAGCAGTACTTC.

This clonotype was observed a few times. V and J are TRBV7-3 and TRBJ2-2; D is ambiguous. This CDR3 spans 12 amino acids. The V and J ends lost 5 bases and 4 bases respectively, with 5 bases between them. CDR1 and CDR2 (germline): SGHTA, FQGTGA. This chain's CDR3 is CASSKGTGELFF. In DNA form, the CDR3 reads TGTGCCAGCAGCAAAGGCACCGGGGAGCTGTTTTTT.

Points on this clonotype: A much larger clone differs from this one at a single base, so this may be a read error. This rearrangement joins TRBV10-3 to TRBJ2-5, with TRBD2 matching 7 bases. Germline loops: CDR1 ENHRY, CDR2 SYGVKD. CDR3 length equals 12 residues. The CDR3 loop is CAISDAGEAQYF. The CDR3 DNA follows: TGTGCCATCAGTGACGCGGGAGAGGCCCAGTACTTC.

This clonotype was recorded at least ten times. The V call is TRBV5-5, the J call TRBJ2-1; no clear D gene. The CDR3 loop spans 13 amino acids. V was cut by 4 bases and J by 6 bases, with 11 bases left in between. Germline V CDR1 and CDR2: SGHKS, YYEKEE (reference sequence). The CDR3 loop is CASSPMSSNEQFF. The DNA for the CDR3 is TGTGCCAGCAGCCCTATGAGTTCCAATGAGCAGTTCTTC.

This clonotype has at least ten counts. The chain links TRBV20-1 to TRBJ1-5; D is perhaps TRBD1 (6 bases). Germline CDR1 and CDR2: DFQATT and SNEGSKA (reference sequence). The V end was cut by 5 bases, the J end by 4 bases, with 21 bases between. This CDR3 comprises 16 residues. The CDR3 sequence: CSASPPGGAGNQPQHF. DNA of the CDR3: TGCAGTGCTTCCCCCCCGGGGGGGGCGGGAAATCAGCCCCAGCATTTT.

This clonotype was seen more than once but under ten times. J is TRBJ1-1 and V is TRBV6-6; D not resolved. The CDR3 sequence is 13 residues long. CDR1 is MNHNY, CDR2 SVGAGI, per germline (reference sequence). V gave up 6 bases and J gave up 4 bases, with 12 bases separating them. As DNA, the CDR3 is TGTGCCAGCAGGCCCGGTGGGAGCACTGAAGCTTTCTTT. Translation: CASRPGGSTEAFF.

This clonotype was seen a few times. The chain is built from TRBV23-1 and TRBJ2-1, with 9 positions matching TRBD2. TRBV23-1 is an open reading frame whose function is uncertain. The CDR3 runs to 15 residues. Trimming removed 3 bases from V and 3 bases from J; junction bases left unmatched: 3. Written as DNA, the CDR3 is TGCGCCAGCAGTCATCTAGCGGGAAGCTACAATGAGCAGTTCTTC. Translating it yields CASSHLAGSYNEQFF.